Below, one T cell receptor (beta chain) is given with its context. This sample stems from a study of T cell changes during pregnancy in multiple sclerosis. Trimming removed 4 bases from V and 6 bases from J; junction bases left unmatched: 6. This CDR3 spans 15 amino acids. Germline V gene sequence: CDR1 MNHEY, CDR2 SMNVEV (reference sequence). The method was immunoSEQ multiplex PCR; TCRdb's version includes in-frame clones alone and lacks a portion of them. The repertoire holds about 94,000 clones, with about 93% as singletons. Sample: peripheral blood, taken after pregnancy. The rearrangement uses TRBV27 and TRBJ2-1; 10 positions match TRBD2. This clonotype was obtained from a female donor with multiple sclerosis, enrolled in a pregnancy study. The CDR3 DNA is TGTGCCAGCAGTTCTCCGGGACTAGCGCTCAATGAGCAGTTCTTC. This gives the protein CASSSPGLALNEQFF.